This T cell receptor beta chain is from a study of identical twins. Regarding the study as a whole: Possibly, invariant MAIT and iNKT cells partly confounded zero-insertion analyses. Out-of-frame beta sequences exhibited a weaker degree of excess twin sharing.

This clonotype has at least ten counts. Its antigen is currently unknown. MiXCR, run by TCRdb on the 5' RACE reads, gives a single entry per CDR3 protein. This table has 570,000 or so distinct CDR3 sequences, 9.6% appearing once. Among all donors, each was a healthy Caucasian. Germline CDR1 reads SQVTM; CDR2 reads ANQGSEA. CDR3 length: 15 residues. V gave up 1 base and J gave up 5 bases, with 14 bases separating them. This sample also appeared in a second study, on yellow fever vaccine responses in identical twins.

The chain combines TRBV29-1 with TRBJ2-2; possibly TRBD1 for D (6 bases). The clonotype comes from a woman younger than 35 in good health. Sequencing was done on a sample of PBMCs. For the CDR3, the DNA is TGCAGCGTTGAAGTTACCCCCGGACAGACCGGGGAGCTGTTTTTT. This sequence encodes CSVEVTPGQTGELFF.